This TCR beta chain appears in the sequencing data of a study of blood T cells in healthy people across ages (dated by TCRdb to 2014 to 2015). In the study overall: In model experiments, roughly one uniquely barcoded TCR beta cDNA molecule per two T cells was captured by template switching. Age-related changes in TCR beta repertoire diversity were measured in the study by deep sequencing normalized with unique cDNA molecular identifiers. Four age groups were formed from the donors: young (average around 15 years), middle-aged (approximately 39), aged (roughly 58) and long-lived (more than 75). To avoid experimental bias, donors of different ages were randomly spread across the sequencing lanes. The study analyzed two additional independent replicas of 1 million unique cDNA reads from the same blood draw for two donors, one aged 18 to 29 and one aged 80 or older.

Broader findings and caveats from the paper: The percentage of naive T cells measured by flow cytometry correlated strongly with observed TCR beta diversity. As age increased, observed TCR beta diversity per million T cells dropped in a roughly linear way, and a significant reduction was already evident by age around 41. Compared with the aged group, more naive CD4+ T cells, fewer expanded clones and increased TCR diversity were shown by the long-lived group, suggesting age selection. Because donor CMV infection status was unknown, age-related changes in expanded clonotypes were potentially confounded. Because profiling used bulk unsorted PBMCs, naive and antigen-experienced compartments could not be compared conclusively. Estimates of total diversity based on one million sequenced T cells were considered lower bounds and underestimates.

There are many counts of this clonotype. Its antigen is currently not known. No base quality values were provided; no much bigger clone lies one nucleotide off. Its CDR3 holds 15 amino acids, cysteine through phenylalanine. Only the CDR3 portion is preserved as DNA: 45 bases, with reading frame beginning at the first base. The junction shows trimming of 7 bases on V and 4 bases on J, and the gene matches do not reach 10 bases of it. Taken from the germline V gene (reference sequence), the CDR1 and CDR2 loops are SEHNR and FQNEAQ. The method behind the library was 5' RACE. Sequencing was carried out with an Illumina HiSeq 2500. The second PCR ran for about 7 to 11 cycles and used a J-beta primer mix along with a sample-barcoded 5' primer. A unique molecular identifier was introduced onto each TCR beta cDNA molecule by a template-switch 5' adaptor carrying 12 random nucleotides. Each sample yielded at least 2.5 million CDR3-containing paired-end reads. All of the RNA was converted into first-strand cDNA using the Mint cDNA synthesis kit, with a TRBC-specific oligonucleotide serving as the primer. Following uracil-DNA glycosylase treatment, all cDNA underwent a first 18-cycle PCR with the universal primers M1SS and BC2_uni_R. As for the original processing: For normalization, 1 million high-quality reads were randomly selected from each sample, with every read carrying a distinct molecular identifier. Reads sharing molecular identifiers were discarded rather than binned into consensus sequences. MiTCR, run with a Q25 quality threshold and the strictest error-elimination algorithm, handled CDR3 identification, clonotype clustering and error correction. A nonparametric unseen species model with Euler transformation was used to estimate lower-bound total TCR beta diversity. TCRdb handled the public reads itself, with Q25 trimming in fastp and clone calling in MiXCR, and kept productive beta chains. Rows are combined by CDR3 protein, so each entry shows the most common genes and DNA. Clone size and V and J calls follow TCRdb, not the original study. Recorded for this sample are hundreds of thousands of distinct CDR3 sequences; less than 35% of them occurred a single time. Approximately 14% of the sample rests with the top ten.

The approximately 39 donors, aged roughly 6 to 95 years, were systemically healthy Caucasian individuals from Russia. Each donor gave ten milliliters of peripheral blood, drawn into EDTA-treated Vacutainer tubes. Ficoll-Paque density-gradient centrifugation was used to isolate PBMCs, with at least 6 million per sample. Trizol reagent was used to extract total RNA from the PBMCs, yielding at least 6 micrograms per sample. Naive CD45RAhigh/CD27high T cell percentages were measured by flow cytometry on a PBMC aliquot from every donor. This sequence originates from a woman older than 75 in good health. The sample was blood. Here the chain combines TRBV7-9 and TRBJ2-1, and TRBD2 matches 7 of the central bases. CDR3 region: CASIGGLVLYNEQFF. The DNA reads as follows: TGTGCCAGCATTGGAGGACTAGTACTATACAATGAGCAGTTCTTC.